These 30 T cell receptor beta chains were sequenced from one sample in a study of shared clonotypes between healthy human individuals. Using immunoSEQ multiplex PCR, the repertoire was profiled, and TCRdb retains in-frame clones only, with some absent. Of about 2,500,000 clones in the sample, approximately 90% were seen once. Sequences were obtained from naive CD4+ T cells sorted from blood. The subset denotes: CD45RA+ positively selected. The receptors originated from a man younger than 30 in good health.

A note on this clone: Germline is not matched at one junction end, which may reflect a read error. The chain joins TRBV7-7 to TRBJ1-3; TRBD1 matches 7 bases. Germline V gene data show CDR1 as SSHAT and CDR2 as FNYEAQ (reference sequence). There are 16 residues in the CDR3. The CDR3 DNA reads as TGTGCTAGCAGCGCACAGGGGCCCAGCTCTGGAAACACCATATATTTT. It yields the protein CASSAQGPSSGNTIYF.

The V call is TRBV11-2, the J call TRBJ2-7; 15 nucleotides line up with TRBD2. CDR1 and CDR2 (germline): SGHAT, FQNNGV. After removal of 1 base from V and 7 bases from J, the junction contained 14 bases not matched to a gene. The CDR3 is 19 amino acids. The CDR3 region has the DNA TGTGCCAGCAGCTTAGCCGCCCGGACTAGCGGGAGGGCCGTATGGGAGCAGTACTTC. As protein: CASSLAARTSGRAVWEQYF.

J is TRBJ2-1 and V is TRBV6-1; TRBD2 matches at 8 bases. Losses at the gene ends were 1 base for V and 8 bases for J; bases not matched to a gene: 7. This CDR3 contains 15 residues. Germline CDR1 is MNHNS and CDR2 is SASEGT. DNA for the CDR3: TGTGCCAGCAGTGAAGTGGGACTAGGTTTGCATGAGCAGTTCTTC. It codes for CASSEVGLGLHEQFF.

The chain uses TRBV7-9 and TRBJ1-1; 7 bases line up with TRBD1. The junction had 5 bases not matched to a gene; V was cut back by 1 base and J by 0 bases. This CDR3 has 16 amino acids. The V gene's germline CDR1 is SEHNR and CDR2 FQNEAQ (reference sequence). In nucleotides, the CDR3 is TGTGCCAGCAGCTTAGAGGGACAGCTAATGAACACTGAAGCTTTCTTT. It is translated as CASSLEGQLMNTEAFF.

This chain joins TRBV2 and TRBJ2-7; TRBD1 aligns across 9 bases. Germline-derived CDR1 and CDR2 are SNHLY and FYNNEI. CDR3 length: 16 residues. Losses at the gene ends were 5 bases for V and 5 bases for J; bases not matched to a gene: 13. The CDR3 is CASSPTGGNFRNEQYF. CDR3 DNA: TGTGCCAGCAGTCCGACAGGGGGTAACTTCAGGAACGAGCAGTACTTC.

The chain uses TRBV6-6 and TRBJ2-5, with 11 bases lining up with TRBD2. CDR1 MNHNY and CDR2 SVGAGI come from the germline V gene (reference sequence). This CDR3 comprises 16 residues. V gave up 4 bases and J gave up 4 bases; unmatched junction bases: 8. CDR3 sequence (DNA): TGTGCCAGCAGTTCCTCTTATCTAGCGGGGGGAGAGACCCAGTACTTC. Its translation: CASSSSYLAGGETQYF.

Notes on this clone: This CDR3 is also generated by other DNA sequences in the sample. The chain combines TRBV20-1 with TRBJ2-5; D not resolved. The CDR3 is 10 amino acids. Germline-derived CDR1 and CDR2 are DFQATT and SNEGSKA (reference sequence). The V end was cut by 3 bases, the J end by 5 bases, with 4 bases between. DNA of the CDR3: TGCAGTGCTAGCTTTGAGACCCAGTACTTC. Encoded protein: CSASFETQYF.

This clone was picked up a small number of times. This chain connects TRBV25-1 to TRBJ1-1, with D possibly being TRBD1 (5 bases). CDR3 size: 14 residues. V gave up 4 bases and J gave up 6 bases, with 15 bases separating them. Germline V gene data show CDR1 as MGHDK and CDR2 as SYGVNS. The CDR3 is CASSARPLTAEAFF. The CDR3 DNA sequence: TGTGCCAGCAGTGCTCGCCCGCTGACAGCTGAAGCTTTCTTT.

V gene TRBV27 combines with J gene TRBJ1-5, with 9 bases matching TRBD1. With V trimmed by 8 bases and J by 4 bases, 9 bases remained unmatched. CDR3 length: 15 amino acids. The germline gives CDR1 MNHEY, CDR2 SMNVEV (reference sequence). CDR3 protein: CASPPGQGSNQPQHF. The CDR3 DNA sequence: TGTGCCAGCCCCCCGGGACAGGGTTCGAATCAGCCCCAGCATTTT.

The V call is TRBV27, the J call TRBJ2-5; 12 bases map to TRBD1. Per the germline V gene, CDR1 is MNHEY and CDR2 is SMNVEV (reference sequence). J lost 5 bases, V lost 4 bases, and 8 bases had no gene match. CDR3 length equals 16 residues. CDR3 sequence: CASSSSGTGGVETQYF. The CDR3 DNA reads as TGTGCCAGCAGTTCCTCCGGGACAGGGGGCGTGGAGACCCAGTACTTC.

This chain joins TRBV5-6 and TRBJ1-2; perhaps TRBD1 as D (5 bases). Trimming took off 0 bases at V and 2 bases at J, with 11 bases between the two ends. Germline V gene sequence: CDR1 SGHDT, CDR2 YYEEEE. The CDR3 has 15 residues. CDR3 amino acids: CASSLVEGLNYGYTF. CDR3 DNA sequence: TGTGCCAGCAGCTTGGTGGAGGGGCTCAACTATGGCTACACCTTC.

CDR3 in amino acids: CASSRDPYEQYF. In DNA, the CDR3 is TGTGCCAGCAGTCGAGATCCCTACGAGCAGTACTTC. This sequence joins TRBV6-5 and TRBJ2-7; D ambiguous. The germline V and J ends were trimmed by 5 bases and 2 bases, with 7 bases remaining between them. This CDR3 comprises 12 residues. Germline assignment: CDR1 MNHEY and CDR2 SVGAGI.

The chain is built from TRBV12-5 and TRBJ1-5; D might be TRBD1 (5 bases). The length of the CDR3 is 20 residues. V was shortened by 3 bases and J by 0 bases, with 24 bases between the two germline ends. CDR1 and CDR2 (germline): LGHNT, FRNRAP. The CDR3 nucleotides read TGTGCTAGTGGTTTTTCAACTACAGGCAAAGTCTGGGATAGCAATCAGCCCCAGCATTTT. It is translated as CASGFSTTGKVWDSNQPQHF.

The V and J genes are TRBV19 and TRBJ2-3, with 9 positions matching TRBD2. Losses at the gene ends were 3 bases for V and 4 bases for J; bases not matched to a gene: 8. The CDR3 extends over 16 amino acids. CDR1 and CDR2 from the germline V gene are LNHDA and SQIVND (reference sequence). The CDR3 coding sequence is TGTGCCAGTAGTATTGGTGGGACTAGCTGGTCAGATACGCAGTATTTT. Its translation is CASSIGGTSWSDTQYF. The full variable domain, completed using reference TRBV19 and TRBJ2-3, is DGGITQSPKYLFRKEGQNVTLSCEQNLNHDAMYWYRQDPGQGLRLIYYSQIVNDFQKGDIAEGYSVSREKKESFPLTVTSAQKNPTAFYLCASSIGGTSWSDTQYFGPGTRLTVL.

This chain connects TRBV6-6 to TRBJ1-5; tentative D call: TRBD1 (5 bases). Germline V gives CDR1 MNHNY, CDR2 SVGAGI (reference sequence). V was shortened by 4 bases and J by 1 base, with 8 bases between the two germline ends. This CDR3 has 14 amino acids. CDR3 DNA sequence: TGTGCCAGCAGTTTGGGGGGGAGCAATCAGCCCCAGCATTTT. It translates to CASSLGGSNQPQHF.

This rearrangement joins TRBV6-4 to TRBJ1-1, with no clear D. Looked up from germline, CDR1 is MRHNA and CDR2 is SNTAGT. This CDR3 is 13 amino acids long. V dropped 4 bases and J dropped 4 bases, with 10 bases sitting between them. CDR3 protein: CASSVLEGTEAFF. The DNA for the CDR3 is TGTGCCAGCAGTGTACTCGAGGGCACTGAAGCTTTCTTT.

The J gene is TRBJ1-1, the V gene TRBV19; 8 positions agree with TRBD1. V was pared by 0 bases and J by 6 bases, with 6 bases of the junction left unmatched. Germline V gene lookup returns CDR1 LNHDA and CDR2 SQIVND (reference sequence). The CDR3 contains 15 residues. CDR3 nucleotides: TGTGCCAGTAGTATAGACCCGACAGGGGTACCTGAAGCTTTCTTT. Translated: CASSIDPTGVPEAFF.

J is TRBJ2-7 and V is TRBV14, with 9 bases matching TRBD1. Germline V gene lookup returns CDR1 SGHDN and CDR2 FVKESK. The CDR3 contains 15 residues. V lost 5 bases to trimming and J lost 0 bases; unmatched junction nucleotides: 5. As DNA, the CDR3 is TGTGCCAGCAGCTTCCGGACAGGGGACTCCTACGAGCAGTACTTC. It yields the protein CASSFRTGDSYEQYF.

As regards this clone: Other DNA sequences in this sample translate to the same CDR3. V gene TRBV4-3 combines with J gene TRBJ2-3, with a possible D match to TRBD2 (6 bases). Trimming stripped 0 bases from V and 1 base from J, with 8 bases between. CDR3 size: 15 residues. CDR1 and CDR2 from the germline V gene are LGHNA and YSLEER. CDR3 region: CASSQDGSGTDTQYF. For the CDR3, the DNA is TGCGCCAGCAGCCAAGACGGGAGCGGCACAGATACGCAGTATTTT.

This chain connects TRBV29-1 to TRBJ2-5; TRBD2 matches at 8 bases. The germline V gene has CDR1 SQVTM and CDR2 ANQGSEA. V shed 8 bases and J 4 bases; nucleotides not matched to a gene: 12. This CDR3 region has 14 residues. CDR3 loop: CSFGRGGSGETQYF. Here the CDR3 DNA reads TGCAGCTTCGGGAGGGGGGGCTCGGGAGAGACCCAGTACTTC.

This clone was seen just once. This chain uses TRBV5-1 with TRBJ2-1, with 10 bases matching TRBD1. V lost 5 bases to trimming and J lost 2 bases; unmatched junction nucleotides: 7. This CDR3 region has 16 residues. Germline V lookup: CDR1 SGHRS, CDR2 YFSETQ. CDR3 DNA: TGCGCCAGCAGTCGGGACAGGGGAGGGACCTACAATGAGCAGTTCTTC. Translated, it gives CASSRDRGGTYNEQFF.

CDR3 sequence reads: CASSLYMVRGGPHSNQPQHF. In DNA form, the CDR3 reads TGTGCCAGCAGCCTGTACATGGTGCGGGGGGGGCCTCATAGCAATCAGCCCCAGCATTTT. The genes are TRBV5-4 and TRBJ1-5, with a weak D call TRBD1 (6 bases). This CDR3 has 20 residues. The V and J ends lost 4 bases and 0 bases respectively, with 26 bases between them. Looked up from germline, CDR1 is SGHNT and CDR2 is YYREEE (reference sequence).

The count of this clone is one. The chain joins TRBV30 to TRBJ2-6; 7 nucleotides agree with TRBD2. The CDR3 is 16 residues long. V was pared by 5 bases and J by 1 base, with 8 bases of the junction left unmatched. From germline, CDR1 is GTSNPN and CDR2 SVGIG (reference sequence). The CDR3 nucleotides read TGTGCCTGGGGTATACAGCGGGGATCTGGGGCCAACGTCCTGACTTTC. Protein product: CAWGIQRGSGANVLTF.

The gene calls are TRBV9 and TRBJ2-6, with D possibly matching TRBD2 (5 bases). The CDR3 contains 16 residues. Deletions cut 3 bases from V and 0 bases from J, with 10 bases between. Germline CDR1 reads SGDLS; CDR2 reads YYNGEE. CDR3 loop: CASSDRTGSGANVLTF. CDR3 bases: TGTGCCAGCAGCGATCGGACTGGCTCTGGGGCCAACGTCCTGACTTTC.

Remarks on this clone: In the same sample, other DNA sequences code for this CDR3. The chain combines TRBV30 with TRBJ1-3; D is unresolved. Between the trimmed V and J ends, which lost 0 bases and 4 bases, there was a span of 10 bases. CDR3 size: 14 residues. Germline assignment: CDR1 GTSNPN and CDR2 SVGIG (reference sequence). CDR3 sequence: CAWSVLSWGNTIYF. Here the CDR3 DNA reads TGTGCCTGGAGTGTACTGTCCTGGGGAAACACCATATATTTT.

This chain connects TRBV5-4 to TRBJ1-6; TRBD1 aligns across 8 bases. The germline V gene encodes CDR1 SGHNT and CDR2 YYREEE (reference sequence). The trim removed 1 base at V and 7 bases at J, leaving 1 base unmatched. The CDR3 is made up of 14 amino acids. CDR3 in amino acids: CASSLWDRNSPLHF. As DNA, the CDR3 is TGTGCCAGCAGCTTGTGGGACAGGAATTCACCCCTCCACTTT.

On this clone itself: Other DNA sequences in this specimen translate into the identical CDR3. CDR3 in amino acids: CASSPGYGYTF. The CDR3 bases are TGTGCCAGCAGCCCTGGCTATGGCTACACCTTC. The chain joins TRBV7-2 to TRBJ1-2, with no clear D. Germline V gene lookup returns CDR1 SGHTA and CDR2 FQGNSA. CDR3 length equals 11 residues. The V end lost 5 bases, the J end lost 4 bases, and 5 bases lay between the germline ends.

The CDR3 region has the DNA TGTGCCAGCAGCTGGGGTAGCGGCGGCACAGATACGCAGTATTTT. It translates to CASSWGSGGTDTQYF. The chain couples TRBV7-9 to TRBJ2-3, with D possibly TRBD2 on 6 matching bases. This CDR3 comprises 15 residues. Trimming stripped 4 bases from V and 1 base from J, with 12 bases between. CDR1 and CDR2 from the germline V gene are SEHNR and FQNEAQ (reference sequence).

The J gene is TRBJ1-1, the V gene TRBV27; maybe TRBD1 (6 bases). Germline assignment: CDR1 MNHEY and CDR2 SMNVEV (reference sequence). The ends were cut back, 9 bases at V and 3 bases at J, with 26 bases in the middle. This CDR3 region has 17 residues. CDR3 bases: TGTGCCAGTTGGGGGCGGGGCTTCCTACGGTGGGACACTGAAGCTTTCTTT. Protein product: CASWGRGFLRWDTEAFF.

The chain is built from TRBV10-1 and TRBJ1-5; no firm D call. Germline lookup yields CDR1 WNHNN and CDR2 SYGVQD (reference sequence). This CDR3 has 19 amino acids. The V end lost 2 bases, the J end lost 0 bases, and 20 bases lay between the germline ends. The CDR3 loop is CASSETQQVLLRSNQPQHF. The CDR3 coding sequence is TGCGCCAGCAGTGAGACCCAACAAGTGTTATTACGTAGCAATCAGCCCCAGCATTTT.